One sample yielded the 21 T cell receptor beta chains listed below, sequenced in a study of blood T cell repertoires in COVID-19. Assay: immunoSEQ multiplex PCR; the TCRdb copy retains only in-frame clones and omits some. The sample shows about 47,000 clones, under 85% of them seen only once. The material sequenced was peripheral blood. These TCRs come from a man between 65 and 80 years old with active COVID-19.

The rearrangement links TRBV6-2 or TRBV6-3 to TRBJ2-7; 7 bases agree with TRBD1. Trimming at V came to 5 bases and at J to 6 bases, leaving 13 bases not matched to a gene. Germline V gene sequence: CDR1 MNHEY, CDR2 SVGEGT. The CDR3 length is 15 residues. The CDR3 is CASSHIGQVPREQYF. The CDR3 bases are TGTGCCAGCAGTCACATCGGACAGGTACCACGCGAGCAGTACTTC.

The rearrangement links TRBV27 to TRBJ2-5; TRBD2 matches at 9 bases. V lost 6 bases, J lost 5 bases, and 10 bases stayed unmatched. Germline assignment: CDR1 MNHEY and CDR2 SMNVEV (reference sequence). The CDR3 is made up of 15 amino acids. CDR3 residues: CASSSSGGPSETQYF. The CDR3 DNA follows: TGTGCCAGCAGCTCGAGCGGGGGGCCTTCCGAGACCCAGTACTTC.

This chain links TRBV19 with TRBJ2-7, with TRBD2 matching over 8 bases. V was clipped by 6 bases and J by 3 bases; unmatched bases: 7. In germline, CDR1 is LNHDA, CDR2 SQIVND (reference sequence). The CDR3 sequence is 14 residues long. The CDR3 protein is CASSLGGGSYEQYF. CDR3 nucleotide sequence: TGTGCCAGTAGCCTCGGGGGGGGAAGCTACGAGCAGTACTTC.

The CDR3 is CASSGLNTEAFF. The CDR3 coding sequence is TGTGCCAGCAGCGGGCTGAACACTGAAGCTTTCTTT. The chain links TRBV5-6 to TRBJ1-1, with no clear D. Germline V CDR1 and CDR2: SGHDT, YYEEEE. V lost 4 bases and J 0 bases, leaving 4 bases between the germline ends. This CDR3 is 12 amino acids long. Full variable domain (rest looked up from reference TRBV5-6 and TRBJ1-1): DAGVTQSPTHLIKTRGQQVTLRCSPKSGHDTVSWYQQALGQGPQFIFQYYEEEERQRGNFPDRFSGHQFPNYSSELNVNALLLGDSALYLCASSGLNTEAFFGQGTRLTVV.

CDR3 region: CASSLTSGGTTDTQYF. CDR3 in DNA: TGTGCCAGCAGCTTGACTAGCGGGGGGACCACAGATACGCAGTATTTT. This chain joins TRBV5-4 and TRBJ2-3; 12 bases are shared with TRBD2. Germline CDR1 is SGHNT and CDR2 is YYREEE (reference sequence). The CDR3 has 16 amino acids. The trim removed 1 base at V and 2 bases at J, leaving 2 bases unmatched.

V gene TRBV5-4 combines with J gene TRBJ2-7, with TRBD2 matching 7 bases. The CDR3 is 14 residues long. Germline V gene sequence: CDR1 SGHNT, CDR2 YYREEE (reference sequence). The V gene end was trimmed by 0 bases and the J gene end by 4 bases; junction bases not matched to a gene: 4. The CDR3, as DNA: TGTGCCAGCAGCTTGGGCGGGGGATGGTACGAGCAGTACTTC. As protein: CASSLGGGWYEQYF.

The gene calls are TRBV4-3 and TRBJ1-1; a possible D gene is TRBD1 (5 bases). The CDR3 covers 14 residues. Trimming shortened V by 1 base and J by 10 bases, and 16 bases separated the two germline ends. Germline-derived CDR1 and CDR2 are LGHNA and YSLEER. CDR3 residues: CASSQVVGVVGAFF. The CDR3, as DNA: TGCGCCAGCAGCCAAGTGGTAGGGGTCGTCGGAGCTTTCTTT.

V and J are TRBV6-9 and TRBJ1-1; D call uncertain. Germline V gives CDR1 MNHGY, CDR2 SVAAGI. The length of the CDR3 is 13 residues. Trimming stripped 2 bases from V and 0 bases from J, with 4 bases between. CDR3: CASSYPVNTEAFF. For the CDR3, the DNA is TGTGCCAGCAGTTATCCAGTGAACACTGAAGCTTTCTTT.

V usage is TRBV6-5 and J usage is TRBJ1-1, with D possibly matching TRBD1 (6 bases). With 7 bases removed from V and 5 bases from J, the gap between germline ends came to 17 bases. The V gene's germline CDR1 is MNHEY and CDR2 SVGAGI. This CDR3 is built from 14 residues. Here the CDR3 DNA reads TGTGCCAGCACCCAGCGGGGGCCGGGTACTGAAGCTTTCTTT. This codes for CASTQRGPGTEAFF.

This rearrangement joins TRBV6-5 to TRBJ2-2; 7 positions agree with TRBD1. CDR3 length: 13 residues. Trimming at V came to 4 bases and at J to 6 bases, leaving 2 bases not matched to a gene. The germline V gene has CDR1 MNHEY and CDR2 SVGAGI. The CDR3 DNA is TGTGCCAGCAGTTTAGGGGGCTCCGGGGAGCTGTTTTTT. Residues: CASSLGGSGELFF.

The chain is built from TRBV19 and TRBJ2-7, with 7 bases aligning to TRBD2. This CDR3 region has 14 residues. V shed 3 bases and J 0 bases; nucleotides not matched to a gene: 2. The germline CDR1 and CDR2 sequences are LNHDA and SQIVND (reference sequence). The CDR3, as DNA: TGTGCCAGTAGTATGGGCGGGAGCTCCTACGAGCAGTACTTC. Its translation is CASSMGGSSYEQYF.

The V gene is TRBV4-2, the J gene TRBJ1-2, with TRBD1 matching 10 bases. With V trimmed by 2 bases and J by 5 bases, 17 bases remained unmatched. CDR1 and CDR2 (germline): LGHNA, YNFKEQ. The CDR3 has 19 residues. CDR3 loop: CASSQRNRDRGYNRYGYTF. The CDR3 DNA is TGTGCCAGCAGCCAACGGAACCGGGACAGGGGATACAACCGTTATGGCTACACCTTC.

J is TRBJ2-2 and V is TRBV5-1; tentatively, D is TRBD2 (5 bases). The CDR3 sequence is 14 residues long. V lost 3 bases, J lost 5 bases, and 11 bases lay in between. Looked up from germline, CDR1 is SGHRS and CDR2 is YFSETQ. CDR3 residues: CASSYRTGTGELFF. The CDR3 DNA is TGCGCCAGCAGCTATCGGACTGGGACCGGGGAGCTGTTTTTT.

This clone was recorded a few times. The CDR3 DNA sequence: TGCGCCAGCAGCTCGGAGGTGTATGGCAATCAGCCCCAGCATTTT. Translated, it gives CASSSEVYGNQPQHF. The rearrangement links TRBV4-3 to TRBJ1-5, with unresolved D. Germline CDR1 reads LGHNA; CDR2 reads YSLEER. The CDR3 spans 15 residues. Trimming took off 5 bases at V and 2 bases at J, with 13 bases between the two ends.

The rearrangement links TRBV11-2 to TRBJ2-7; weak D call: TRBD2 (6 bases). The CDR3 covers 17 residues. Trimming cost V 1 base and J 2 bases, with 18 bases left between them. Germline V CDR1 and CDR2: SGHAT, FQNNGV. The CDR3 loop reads CASSLAIGGSTPYEQYF. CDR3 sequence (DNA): TGTGCCAGCAGCTTAGCTATTGGGGGGTCAACGCCCTACGAGCAGTACTTC.

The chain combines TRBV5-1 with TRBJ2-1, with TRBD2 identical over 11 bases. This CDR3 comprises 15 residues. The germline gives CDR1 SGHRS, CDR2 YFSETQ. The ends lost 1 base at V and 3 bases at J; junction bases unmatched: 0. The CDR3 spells CASSLTSGGYNEQFF. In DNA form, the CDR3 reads TGCGCCAGCAGCTTGACTAGCGGGGGCTACAATGAGCAGTTCTTC.

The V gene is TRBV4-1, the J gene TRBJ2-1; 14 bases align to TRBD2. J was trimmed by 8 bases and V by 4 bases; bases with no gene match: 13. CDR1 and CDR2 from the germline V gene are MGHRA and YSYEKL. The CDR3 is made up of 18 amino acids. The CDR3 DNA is TGCGCCAGCAGCCCCCGCCGACTAGCGGGGGGGCCGGTACATGAGCAGTTCTTC. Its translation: CASSPRRLAGGPVHEQFF.

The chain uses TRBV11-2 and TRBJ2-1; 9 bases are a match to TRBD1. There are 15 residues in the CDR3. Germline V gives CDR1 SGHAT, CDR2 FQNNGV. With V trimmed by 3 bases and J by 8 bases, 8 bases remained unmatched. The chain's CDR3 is CASSFTGTGFDEQFF. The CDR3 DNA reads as TGTGCCAGCAGCTTCACCGGGACAGGGTTCGATGAGCAGTTCTTC. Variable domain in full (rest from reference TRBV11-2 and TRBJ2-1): EAGVAQSPRYKIIEKRQSVAFWCNPISGHATLYWYQQILGQGPKLLIQFQNNGVVDDSQLPKDRFSAERLKGVDSTLKIQPAKLEDSAVYLCASSFTGTGFDEQFFGPGTRLTVL.

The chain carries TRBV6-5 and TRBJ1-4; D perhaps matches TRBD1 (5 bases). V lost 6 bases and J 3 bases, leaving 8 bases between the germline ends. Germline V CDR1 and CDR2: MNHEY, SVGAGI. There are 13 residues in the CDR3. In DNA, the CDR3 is TGTGCCAGCAGCGACAGACCTAATGAAAAACTGTTTTTT. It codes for CASSDRPNEKLFF.

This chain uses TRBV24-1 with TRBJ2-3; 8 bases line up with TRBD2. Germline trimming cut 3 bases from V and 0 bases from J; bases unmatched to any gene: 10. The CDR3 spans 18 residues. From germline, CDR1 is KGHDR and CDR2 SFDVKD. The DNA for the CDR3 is TGTGCCACCAGTGATCCCCAGGGTAGCGGGGCTAGCACAGATACGCAGTATTTT. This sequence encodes CATSDPQGSGASTDTQYF.

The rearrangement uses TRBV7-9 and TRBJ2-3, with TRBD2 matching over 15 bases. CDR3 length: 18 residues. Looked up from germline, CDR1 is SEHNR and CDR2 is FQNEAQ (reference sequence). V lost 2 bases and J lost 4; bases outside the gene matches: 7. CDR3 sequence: CASSLLGTSGGRADTQYF. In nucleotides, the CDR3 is TGTGCCAGCAGCTTATTAGGGACTAGCGGGGGGAGAGCAGATACGCAGTATTTT.